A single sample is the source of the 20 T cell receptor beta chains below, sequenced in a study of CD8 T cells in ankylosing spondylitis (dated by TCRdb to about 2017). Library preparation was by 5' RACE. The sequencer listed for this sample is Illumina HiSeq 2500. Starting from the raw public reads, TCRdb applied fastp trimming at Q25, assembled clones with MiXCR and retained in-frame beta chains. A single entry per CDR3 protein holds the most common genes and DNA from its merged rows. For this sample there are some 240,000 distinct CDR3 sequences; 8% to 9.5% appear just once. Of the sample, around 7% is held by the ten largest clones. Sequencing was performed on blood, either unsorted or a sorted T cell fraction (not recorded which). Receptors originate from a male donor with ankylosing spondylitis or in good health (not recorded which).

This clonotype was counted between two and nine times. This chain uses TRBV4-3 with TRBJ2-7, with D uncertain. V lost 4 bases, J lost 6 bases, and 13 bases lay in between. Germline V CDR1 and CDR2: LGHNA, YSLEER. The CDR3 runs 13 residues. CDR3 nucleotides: TGCGCCAGCAGCCTAGGTGGAATGGGCGAGCAGTACTTC. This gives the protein CASSLGGMGEQYF.

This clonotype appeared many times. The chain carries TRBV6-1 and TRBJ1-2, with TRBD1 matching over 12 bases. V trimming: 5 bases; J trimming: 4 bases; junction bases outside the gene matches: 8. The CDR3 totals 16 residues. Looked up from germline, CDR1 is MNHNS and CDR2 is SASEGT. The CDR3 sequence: CASSPPGTGGAYGYTF. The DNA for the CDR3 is TGTGCCAGCAGTCCACCCGGGACAGGGGGCGCCTATGGCTACACCTTC.

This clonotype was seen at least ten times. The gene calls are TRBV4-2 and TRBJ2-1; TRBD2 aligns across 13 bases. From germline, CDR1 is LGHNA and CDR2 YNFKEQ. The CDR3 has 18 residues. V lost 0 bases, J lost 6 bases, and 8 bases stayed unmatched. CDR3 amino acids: CASSQDWTSGSRPNEQFF. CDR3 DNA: TGTGCCAGCAGCCAAGATTGGACTAGCGGGAGCCGACCCAATGAGCAGTTCTTC.

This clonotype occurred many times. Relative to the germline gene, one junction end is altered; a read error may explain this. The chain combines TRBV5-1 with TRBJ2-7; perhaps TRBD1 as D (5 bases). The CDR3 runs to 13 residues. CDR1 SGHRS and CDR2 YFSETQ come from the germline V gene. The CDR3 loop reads CASSLVGDHEQYF. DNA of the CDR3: TGTGCCAGCAGCTTAGTAGGGGATCACGAGCAGTACTTC.

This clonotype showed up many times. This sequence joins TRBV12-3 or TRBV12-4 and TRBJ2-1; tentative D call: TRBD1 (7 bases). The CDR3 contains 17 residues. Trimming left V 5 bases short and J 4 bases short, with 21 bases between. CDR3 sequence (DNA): TGTGCCAGCAGTCGCCAGGGGGGCGGGACTGTATACAATGAGCAGTTCTTC. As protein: CASSRQGGGTVYNEQFF.

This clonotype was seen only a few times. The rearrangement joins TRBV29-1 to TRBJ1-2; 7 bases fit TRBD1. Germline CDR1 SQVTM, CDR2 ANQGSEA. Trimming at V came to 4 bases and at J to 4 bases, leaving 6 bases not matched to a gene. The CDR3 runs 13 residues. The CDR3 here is CSVVGGGIYGYTF. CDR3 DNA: TGCAGCGTTGTTGGAGGGGGCATCTATGGCTACACCTTC.

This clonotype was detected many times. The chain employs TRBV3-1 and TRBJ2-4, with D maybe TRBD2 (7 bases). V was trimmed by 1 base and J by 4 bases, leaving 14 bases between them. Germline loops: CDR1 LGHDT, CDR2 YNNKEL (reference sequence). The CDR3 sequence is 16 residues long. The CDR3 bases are TGTGCCAGCAGCCAAGGAGGGGGGGCGCAGAAAAACATTCAGTACTTC. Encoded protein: CASSQGGGAQKNIQYF.

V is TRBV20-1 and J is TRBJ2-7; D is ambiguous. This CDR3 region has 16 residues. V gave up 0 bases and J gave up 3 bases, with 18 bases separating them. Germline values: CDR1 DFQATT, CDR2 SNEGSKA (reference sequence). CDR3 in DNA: TGCAGTGCTAGAGATTTGGACGGCCGGCTAGGCTACGAGCAGTACTTC. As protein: CSARDLDGRLGYEQYF.

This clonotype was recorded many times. The CDR3 spells CASSASGARNEKLFF. The CDR3 DNA reads as TGTGCCAGCAGTGCCTCGGGGGCGCGGAATGAAAAACTGTTTTTT. The chain uses TRBV12-3 or TRBV12-4 and TRBJ1-4; D is perhaps TRBD1 (6 bases). The CDR3 spans 15 residues. The V end lost 5 bases, the J end lost 5 bases, and 15 bases lay between the germline ends.

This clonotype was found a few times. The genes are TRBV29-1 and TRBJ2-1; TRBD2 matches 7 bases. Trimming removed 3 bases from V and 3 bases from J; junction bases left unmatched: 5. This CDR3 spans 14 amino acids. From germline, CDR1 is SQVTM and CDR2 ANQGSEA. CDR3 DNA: TGCAGCGTTGAGGGGGGGGGGATCTACAATGAGCAGTTCTTC. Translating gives CSVEGGGIYNEQFF.

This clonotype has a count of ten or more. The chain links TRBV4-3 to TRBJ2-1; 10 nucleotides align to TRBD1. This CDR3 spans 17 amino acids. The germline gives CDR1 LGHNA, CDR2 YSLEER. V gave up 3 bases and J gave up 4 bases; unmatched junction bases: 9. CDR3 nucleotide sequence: TGCGCCAGCAGCCACAAATCCGGGACAGGGGTTTACAATGAGCAGTTCTTC. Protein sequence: CASSHKSGTGVYNEQFF.

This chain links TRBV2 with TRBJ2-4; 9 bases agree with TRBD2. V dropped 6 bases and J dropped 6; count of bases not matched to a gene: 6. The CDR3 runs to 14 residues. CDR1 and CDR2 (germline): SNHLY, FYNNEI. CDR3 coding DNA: TGTGCCAGCAGGCCCAGACTAGCGGTAAACATTCAGTACTTC. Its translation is CASRPRLAVNIQYF.

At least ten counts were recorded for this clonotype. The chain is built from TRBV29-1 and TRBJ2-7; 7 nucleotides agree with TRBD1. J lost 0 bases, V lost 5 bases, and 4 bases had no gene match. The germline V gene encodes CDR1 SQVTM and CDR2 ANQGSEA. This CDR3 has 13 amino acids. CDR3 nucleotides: TGCAGCGTTATATACAGGGGCTCCTACGAGCAGTACTTC. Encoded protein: CSVIYRGSYEQYF.

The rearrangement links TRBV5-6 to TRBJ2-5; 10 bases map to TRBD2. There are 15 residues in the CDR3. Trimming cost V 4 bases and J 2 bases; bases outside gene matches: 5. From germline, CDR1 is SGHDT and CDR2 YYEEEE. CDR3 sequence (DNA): TGTGCCAGCAGCACCTTAGCGGGGGGACAAGAGACCCAGTACTTC. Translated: CASSTLAGGQETQYF.

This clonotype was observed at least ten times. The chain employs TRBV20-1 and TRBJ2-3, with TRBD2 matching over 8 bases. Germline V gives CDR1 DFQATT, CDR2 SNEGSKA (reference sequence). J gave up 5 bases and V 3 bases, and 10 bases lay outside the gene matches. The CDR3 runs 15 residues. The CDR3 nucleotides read TGCAGTGCTAGCCAGACTAGCGTGTCCAGAGATACGCAGTATTTT. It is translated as CSASQTSVSRDTQYF.

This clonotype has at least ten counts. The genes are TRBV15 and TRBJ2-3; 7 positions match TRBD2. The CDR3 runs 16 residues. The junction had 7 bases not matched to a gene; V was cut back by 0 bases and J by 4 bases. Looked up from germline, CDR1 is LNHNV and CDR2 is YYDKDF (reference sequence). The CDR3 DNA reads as TGTGCCACCAGCAGAGAAGGGGAGGGTTTGGCAGATACGCAGTATTTT. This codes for CATSREGEGLADTQYF. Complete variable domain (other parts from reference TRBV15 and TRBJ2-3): DAMVIQNPRYQVTQFGKPVTLSCSQTLNHNVMYWYQQKSSQAPKLLFHYYDKDFNNEADTPDNFQSRRPNTSFCFLDIRSPGLGDTAMYLCATSREGEGLADTQYFGPGTRLTVL.

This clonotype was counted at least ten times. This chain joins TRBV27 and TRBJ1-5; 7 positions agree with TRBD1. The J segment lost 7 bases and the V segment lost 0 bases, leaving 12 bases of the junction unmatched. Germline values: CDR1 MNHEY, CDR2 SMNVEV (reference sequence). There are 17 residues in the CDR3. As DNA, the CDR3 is TGTGCCAGCAGTTTATCAATCCCCACAGGGGCGGAACAGCCCCAGCATTTT. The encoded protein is CASSLSIPTGAEQPQHF.

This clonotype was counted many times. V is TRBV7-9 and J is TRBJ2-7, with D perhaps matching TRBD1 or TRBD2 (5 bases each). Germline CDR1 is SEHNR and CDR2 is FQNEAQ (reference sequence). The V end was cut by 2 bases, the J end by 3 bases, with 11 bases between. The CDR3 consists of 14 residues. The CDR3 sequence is CASSLIGENYEQYF. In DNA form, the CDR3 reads TGTGCCAGCAGCTTAATAGGGGAGAACTACGAGCAGTACTTC.

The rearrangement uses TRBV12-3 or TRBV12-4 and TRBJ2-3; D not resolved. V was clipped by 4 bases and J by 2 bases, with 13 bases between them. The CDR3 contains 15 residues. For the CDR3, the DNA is TGTGCCAGCAGTTCCCCCCTGTCAGCCACAGATACGCAGTATTTT. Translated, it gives CASSSPLSATDTQYF.

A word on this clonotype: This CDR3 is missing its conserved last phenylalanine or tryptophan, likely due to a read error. Written as DNA, the CDR3 is TGTGCCTGCAGTTTTGCAGGGAGGGACACCGGGGAGCTGTTTTCT. Translated: CACSFAGRDTGELFS. The chain has TRBV12-3 or TRBV12-4 and TRBJ2-2, with TRBD2 matching 7 bases. The CDR3 loop spans 15 amino acids.